What follows are 20 T cell receptor beta chains derived from one specimen sequenced in a study of long-term antiretroviral therapy in people with HIV. Survey level was the resolution at which the v3.0 immunoSEQ assay ran. Profiled with immunoSEQ multiplex PCR; TCRdb holds only in-frame clones, not every one. Among about 17,000 clones, 91% were seen once, and the ten largest hold around 10%. Sequences were derived from unsorted PBMCs, sampled 0.3 years after starting antiretroviral therapy. These receptors were taken from a man aged 60 to 75 with HIV.

The chain couples TRBV7-2 to TRBJ2-7; weak D call: TRBD1 (6 bases). The V gene lost 1 base and the J gene lost 10 bases, with 14 bases spanning the gap. CDR3 length: 13 residues. Germline V gene lookup returns CDR1 SGHTA and CDR2 FQGNSA. The CDR3 is CASSLGGRGQQYF. The CDR3 DNA follows: TGTGCCAGCAGCTTAGGTGGCAGGGGTCAACAGTACTTC.

The CDR3 reads CASTHNSGFGTGELFF. DNA of the CDR3: TGTGCCAGCACCCACAACTCGGGCTTTGGCACCGGGGAGCTGTTTTTT. This sequence joins TRBV11-1 and TRBJ2-2; D not certain. The CDR3 consists of 16 residues. Germline V CDR1 and CDR2: SGHAT, FQDESV (reference sequence). V was trimmed by 7 bases and J by 4 bases, leaving 19 bases between them.

V and J are TRBV18 and TRBJ1-2; maybe TRBD1 (6 bases). Germline CDR1 and CDR2: KGHSH and LQKENI. The CDR3 contains 16 residues. With 5 bases removed from V and 2 bases from J, the gap between germline ends came to 18 bases. The CDR3 bases are TGTGCCAGCTCAGATTACAGGGACTTTGGGAACTATGGCTACACCTTC. It codes for CASSDYRDFGNYGYTF.

This clone was observed a handful of times. The V call is TRBV7-2, the J call TRBJ1-4; D is perhaps TRBD1 (5 bases). Germline CDR1 and CDR2: SGHTA and FQGNSA. The germline V and J ends were trimmed by 8 bases and 3 bases, with 16 bases remaining between them. This CDR3 region has 15 residues. The CDR3 nucleotides are TGTGCCAGCGGGGAAACAGGTCAGGCTAATGAAAAACTGTTTTTT. Residues: CASGETGQANEKLFF.

This clone was counted a few times. The chain joins TRBV7-2 to TRBJ2-1; D remains unclear. There are 13 residues in the CDR3. Per germline, CDR1 SGHTA and CDR2 FQGNSA. V was cut by 4 bases and J by 4 bases, with 8 bases left in between. CDR3 DNA: TGTGCCAGCAGCTCCGTCCGGTACAATGAGCAGTTCTTC. Translated, it gives CASSSVRYNEQFF. Full variable domain (rest looked up from reference TRBV7-2 and TRBJ2-1): GAGVSQSPSNKVTEKGKDVELRCDPISGHTALYWYRQSLGQGLEFLIYFQGNSAPDKSGLPSDRFSAERTGGSVSTLTIQRTQQEDSAVYLCASSSVRYNEQFFGPGTRLTVL.

The chain has TRBV4-3 and TRBJ2-5; TRBD2 agrees at 10 bases. CDR3 length equals 16 residues. Per germline, CDR1 LGHNA and CDR2 YSLEER. V was pared by 0 bases and J by 4 bases, with 5 bases of the junction left unmatched. CDR3 protein: CASSQDYLAGAETQYF. CDR3 sequence (DNA): TGCGCCAGCAGCCAAGATTACCTAGCGGGGGCAGAGACCCAGTACTTC.

The chain employs TRBV7-2 and TRBJ1-1; D not resolved. Trimming took off 2 bases at V and 0 bases at J, with 4 bases between the two ends. CDR3 size: 13 residues. Germline loops: CDR1 SGHTA, CDR2 FQGNSA. The DNA for the CDR3 is TGTGCCAGCAGCTTAAGAATGAACACTGAAGCTTTCTTT. Translating it yields CASSLRMNTEAFF.

The chain carries TRBV7-8 and TRBJ2-3, with 7 bases fitting TRBD2. With 3 bases clipped from V and 3 bases from J, the junction kept 6 bases outside the gene matches. Germline V gene lookup returns CDR1 SGHVS and CDR2 FQNEAQ. The length of the CDR3 is 15 residues. CDR3 region: CASSFSSGATDTQYF. The CDR3, as DNA: TGTGCCAGCAGCTTCTCGAGCGGGGCAACAGATACGCAGTATTTT. Full variable domain (outside the CDR3, taken from reference TRBV7-8 and TRBJ2-3): GAGVSQSPRYKVAKRGQDVALRCDPISGHVSLFWYQQALGQGPEFLTYFQNEAQLDKSGLPSDRFFAERPEGSVSTLKIQRTQQEDSAVYLCASSFSSGATDTQYFGPGTRLTVL.

The J gene is TRBJ2-1, the V gene TRBV6-1; 8 bases are shared with TRBD2. The junction had 3 bases not matched to a gene; V was cut back by 3 bases and J by 2 bases. The CDR3 consists of 15 residues. Germline CDR1 reads MNHNS; CDR2 reads SASEGT. The CDR3 spells CASSELAGTYNEQFF. CDR3 nucleotide sequence: TGTGCCAGCAGTGAGTTAGCGGGAACCTACAATGAGCAGTTCTTC.

The chain carries TRBV5-4 and TRBJ2-7; 10 bases are shared with TRBD1. V was pared by 4 bases and J by 4 bases, with 14 bases of the junction left unmatched. Germline assignment: CDR1 SGHNT and CDR2 YYREEE (reference sequence). The CDR3 totals 17 residues. The CDR3 region is CASSTDKPGQGSYEQYF. The DNA of the CDR3 is TGTGCCAGCAGCACTGACAAACCGGGACAGGGGTCTTACGAGCAGTACTTC.

The chain uses TRBV4-1 and TRBJ2-1, with 8 bases lining up with TRBD1. The CDR3 loop spans 15 amino acids. In germline, CDR1 is MGHRA, CDR2 YSYEKL. Trimming cost V 2 bases and J 8 bases; bases outside gene matches: 8. The CDR3 loop reads CASSQKSRGRDEQFF. The CDR3 DNA follows: TGCGCCAGCAGCCAAAAAAGCAGGGGGCGGGATGAGCAGTTCTTC.

The V gene is TRBV4-1, the J gene TRBJ2-3; the match to TRBD2 covers 8 bases. The germline CDR1 and CDR2 sequences are MGHRA and YSYEKL. The CDR3 totals 15 residues. V trimming: 5 bases; J trimming: 3 bases; junction bases outside the gene matches: 7. The CDR3 bases are TGCGCCAGCAGCTATAGCGGGGTATTAACAGATACGCAGTATTTT. Translated, it gives CASSYSGVLTDTQYF.

The DNA of the CDR3 is TGTGCCAGCAGCTCTCCTGGTGGTCAGCCCCAGCATTTT. It codes for CASSSPGGQPQHF. V and J are TRBV7-9 and TRBJ1-5; unclear D gene. The CDR3 covers 13 residues. The V gene lost 4 bases and the J gene lost 6 bases, with 10 bases spanning the gap. From germline, CDR1 is SEHNR and CDR2 FQNEAQ (reference sequence).

This clone was detected once. The V and J genes are TRBV7-9 and TRBJ2-3; 11 nucleotides align to TRBD2. The germline V gene has CDR1 SEHNR and CDR2 FQNEAQ (reference sequence). The CDR3 consists of 16 residues. V lost 4 bases and J lost 1; bases outside the gene matches: 4. The CDR3 is CASSSTSGTRTDTQYF. CDR3 bases: TGTGCCAGCAGCTCGACTAGCGGGACCCGCACAGATACGCAGTATTTT.

The V gene is TRBV10-3, the J gene TRBJ1-1, with D maybe TRBD1 (6 bases). The V end was cut by 0 bases, the J end by 3 bases, with 11 bases between. CDR1 and CDR2 (germline): ENHRY, SYGVKD. This CDR3 has 15 amino acids. CDR3 in amino acids: CAISESAGVYTEAFF. The CDR3 DNA reads as TGTGCCATCAGTGAGTCGGCAGGGGTGTACACTGAAGCTTTCTTT.

This clone was observed a few times. The rearrangement links TRBV6-1 to TRBJ2-7; the D is unclear. Germline CDR1 reads MNHNS; CDR2 reads SASEGT. V shed 6 bases and J shed 2 bases, with 5 bases lying between them. The CDR3 consists of 11 residues. CDR3 protein: CASRLTYEQYF. For the CDR3, the DNA is TGTGCCAGCAGGTTAACCTACGAGCAGTACTTC.

V is TRBV30 and J is TRBJ1-2; D remains ambiguous. Germline loops: CDR1 GTSNPN, CDR2 SVGIG (reference sequence). The CDR3 is 13 residues long. Trimming removed 3 bases from V and 0 bases from J, with 8 bases in between. In nucleotides, the CDR3 is TGTGCCTGGAGGGATCTCGCTAACTATGGCTACACCTTC. As protein: CAWRDLANYGYTF.

In DNA form, the CDR3 reads TGTGCCAGCAGTTGGCTAGCGGGAGGGCCCCCCTACGAGCAGTACTTC. It codes for CASSWLAGGPPYEQYF. The J gene is TRBJ2-7, the V gene TRBV6-5; 12 positions match TRBD2. The CDR3 is made up of 16 amino acids. Germline assignment: CDR1 MNHEY and CDR2 SVGAGI. V gave up 4 bases and J gave up 2 bases; unmatched junction bases: 6.

The chain combines TRBV5-1 with TRBJ2-2; D remains unclear. Deletions cut 3 bases from V and 2 bases from J, with 11 bases between. The CDR3 has 15 residues. Germline V gene data show CDR1 as SGHRS and CDR2 as YFSETQ. The CDR3 spells CASSSVGANTGELFF. In DNA, the CDR3 is TGCGCCAGCAGCTCCGTTGGAGCCAACACCGGGGAGCTGTTTTTT.

CDR3 sequence (DNA): TGTGCCAGCAGCGTAGCTAGGAGGGACAGATACAATGAGCAGTTCTTC. Amino acid sequence: CASSVARRDRYNEQFF. This chain connects TRBV9 to TRBJ2-1; a weak D match, TRBD1 (7 bases). The germline V gene encodes CDR1 SGDLS and CDR2 YYNGEE. The ends were cut back, 0 bases at V and 4 bases at J, with 14 bases in the middle. CDR3 size: 16 residues.